Listed below are T cell receptor beta chains from one sample, sequenced in a study of T cell repertoires in cytomegalovirus infection. Their cognate antigens are unknown. One entry per CDR3 protein results from TCRdb running MiXCR on the reads. The sample lists approximately 260,000 distinct CDR3 sequences, less than 25% occurring once. Sequenced material: cultured PBMCs, taken from culture after CMV antigen stimulation. These receptors were taken from a human donor in good health (CMV status not recorded). Some clones in this sample may be carry-over from other donors' samples. The CDR3 runs from the conserved cysteine through the conserved F or W. A D gene is named only where the DNA matches it firmly. Not every row has a clone size; where given, it reads once, few, many or a size class.

V gene: TRBV28
D gene: .
J gene: TRBJ1-6
clone size: many
CDR3 DNA: TGTGCCAGCAGCCTAGGGGCCGGGGTAGCCTATAATTCACCCCTCCACTTT
CDR3 protein: CASSLGAGVAYNSPLHF

V gene: TRBV27
D gene: TRBD1
J gene: TRBJ1-1
clone size: .
CDR3 DNA: TGTGCCAGCTGGACAGGGAACACTGAAGCTTTCTTT
CDR3 protein: CASWTGNTEAFF

V gene: TRBV7-2
D gene: .
J gene: TRBJ2-1
clone size: many
CDR3 DNA: TGTGCCAGCAGCTTAGGATCCGGAGACAATGAGCAGTTCTTC
CDR3 protein: CASSLGSGDNEQFF

V gene: TRBV29-1
D gene: TRBD2
J gene: TRBJ2-1
clone size: few
CDR3 DNA: TGCAGCGTTACGGGACTAGCGGGAGGGCCCCGCCTCAATGAGCAGTTCTTC
CDR3 protein: CSVTGLAGGPRLNEQFF

V gene: TRBV27
D gene: .
J gene: TRBJ2-3
clone size: many
CDR3 DNA: TGTGCCAGCAACCAACACAAGGGCTTCACAGATACGCAGTATTTT
CDR3 protein: CASNQHKGFTDTQYF

V gene: TRBV7-2
D gene: .
J gene: TRBJ1-4
clone size: .
CDR3 DNA: TGTGCCAGCAGCCCTAGGTTCGGGGGATGGGAAAAACTGTTTTTT
CDR3 protein: CASSPRFGGWEKLFF

V gene: TRBV7-9
D gene: .
J gene: TRBJ2-3
clone size: many
CDR3 DNA: TGTGCCAGCAGCTCCGCTGGAGCCCGGCCAGATACGCAGTATTTT
CDR3 protein: CASSSAGARPDTQYF

V gene: TRBV9
D gene: TRBD2
J gene: TRBJ2-1
clone size: few
CDR3 DNA: TGTGCCAGCAGCGTAGAGGGCAGCGGGAGCGGCAATGAGCAGTTCTTC
CDR3 protein: CASSVEGSGSGNEQFF

V gene: TRBV4-3
D gene: .
J gene: TRBJ2-7
clone size: .
CDR3 DNA: TGCGCCAGCAGCCAAGACTGGGGGTTTACAACCTACGAGCAGTACTTC
CDR3 protein: CASSQDWGFTTYEQYF

V gene: TRBV4-2
D gene: TRBD1
J gene: TRBJ1-6
clone size: few
CDR3 DNA: TGTGCCAGCAGCCAAGGACAGGGGTTTGAATCACCCCTCCACTTT
CDR3 protein: CASSQGQGFESPLHF

V gene: TRBV7-8
D gene: TRBD2
J gene: TRBJ2-1
clone size: many
CDR3 DNA: TGTGCCAGCAGCTCACTAGCGGGAGGAAATGAGCAGTTCTTC
CDR3 protein: CASSSLAGGNEQFF

V gene: TRBV5-1
D gene: .
J gene: TRBJ2-1
clone size: .
CDR3 DNA: TGCGCCAGCAGCTTTAAGGCTACTCCGGCGGAGCAGTTCTTC
CDR3 protein: CASSFKATPAEQFF

V gene: TRBV4-1
D gene: TRBD2
J gene: TRBJ2-3
clone size: .
CDR3 DNA: TGCGCCAGCAGGTTTGCGCCGGGAGGTCTAGATACGCAGTATTTT
CDR3 protein: CASRFAPGGLDTQYF

V gene: TRBV30
D gene: .
J gene: TRBJ2-1
clone size: .
CDR3 DNA: TGTGCCTGGACGGGCGGGCCCCGCCCGGCAATTGAGCAGTTCTTC
CDR3 protein: CAWTGGPRPAIEQFF

V gene: TRBV6-6
D gene: TRBD1
J gene: TRBJ1-2
clone size: .
CDR3 DNA: TGTGCCAGCAGTGAGACAGGGCCTCCCCTCTATGGCTACACCTTC
CDR3 protein: CASSETGPPLYGYTF

V gene: TRBV28
D gene: TRBD1
J gene: TRBJ2-3
clone size: .
CDR3 DNA: TGTGCCAGCAGTTTCAGGACAGGTGGCGCAGATACGCAGTATTTT
CDR3 protein: CASSFRTGGADTQYF

V gene: TRBV6-2/TRBV6-3
D gene: TRBD1
J gene: TRBJ1-2
clone size: .
CDR3 DNA: TGTGCCAGCAGTACCGGGACAGTGGATGGCTACACCTTC
CDR3 protein: CASSTGTVDGYTF

V gene: TRBV5-3
D gene: .
J gene: TRBJ2-3
clone size: few
CDR3 DNA: TGTGCCAGCAGCTTGGGGGACTTTCCGGTGGATACGCAGTATTTT
CDR3 protein: CASSLGDFPVDTQYF

V gene: TRBV28
D gene: TRBD1
J gene: TRBJ1-2
clone size: .
CDR3 DNA: TGTGCCAGCAGTCTTGACAGGGGGCGAGGCTATGGCTACACCTTC
CDR3 protein: CASSLDRGRGYGYTF

V gene: TRBV9
D gene: TRBD2
J gene: TRBJ2-5
clone size: .
CDR3 DNA: TGTGCCAGCAGCGTAGGGCTTCTTTCCGGGGGGCAAGAGACCCAGTACTTC
CDR3 protein: CASSVGLLSGGQETQYF

V gene: TRBV12-3/TRBV12-4
D gene: TRBD1
J gene: TRBJ1-4
clone size: .
CDR3 DNA: TGTGCCAGCAGTTCAAGAGGACAGGGTGGAGAAAAACTGTTTTTT
CDR3 protein: CASSSRGQGGEKLFF

V gene: TRBV7-2
D gene: .
J gene: TRBJ2-7
clone size: many
CDR3 DNA: TGTGCCAGCAGCTTAGTAGTTCAGGCTTCCTACGAGCAGTACTTC
CDR3 protein: CASSLVVQASYEQYF

V gene: TRBV12-3/TRBV12-4
D gene: .
J gene: TRBJ2-5
clone size: .
CDR3 DNA: TGTGCCAGCAGATCGGAGGAACCTCTGGACTTC
CDR3 protein: CASRSEEPLDF

V gene: TRBV6-5
D gene: TRBD1
J gene: TRBJ1-4
clone size: medium-sized
CDR3 DNA: TGTGCCAGCAGTTCAAGGACAGGCGTTAATGAAAAACTGTTTTTT
CDR3 protein: CASSSRTGVNEKLFF

V gene: TRBV4-2
D gene: TRBD2
J gene: TRBJ2-7
clone size: .
CDR3 DNA: TGTGCCAGCAGCCAATTGGGGGGGGCCTACGAGCAGTACTTC
CDR3 protein: CASSQLGGAYEQYF

V gene: TRBV12-3/TRBV12-4
D gene: .
J gene: TRBJ1-1
clone size: .
CDR3 DNA: TGTGCCAGCAGTTTAAAAGGGGTGGGGGGCACTGAAGCTTTCTTT
CDR3 protein: CASSLKGVGGTEAFF

V gene: TRBV7-2
D gene: .
J gene: TRBJ2-3
clone size: .
CDR3 DNA: TGTGCCAGCAGCACCCAGGGACAACGGAGAGATACGCAGTATTTT
CDR3 protein: CASSTQGQRRDTQYF

V gene: TRBV4-1
D gene: TRBD1
J gene: TRBJ1-1
clone size: few
CDR3 DNA: TGCGCCAGCAGCCAAGCTATCGGGACAGCTGAAGCTTTCTTT
CDR3 protein: CASSQAIGTAEAFF

V gene: TRBV20-1
D gene: .
J gene: TRBJ1-5
clone size: many
CDR3 DNA: TGCAGTGCTAGCCCTTGGGGTCAGCCCCAGCATTTT
CDR3 protein: CSASPWGQPQHF

V gene: TRBV12-3/TRBV12-4
D gene: .
J gene: TRBJ2-3
clone size: few
CDR3 DNA: TGTGCCAGCAGTTTAGCCCTCCCAGAGCAGTATTTT
CDR3 protein: CASSLALPEQYF

V gene: TRBV19
D gene: .
J gene: TRBJ2-5
clone size: few
CDR3 DNA: TGTGCCAGTAGTATGGAGGAGACCCAGTACTTC
CDR3 protein: CASSMEETQYF

V gene: TRBV10-3
D gene: .
J gene: TRBJ2-7
clone size: .
CDR3 DNA: TGTGCCATCGGACTAACCTACGAGCAGTACTTC
CDR3 protein: CAIGLTYEQYF

V gene: TRBV28
D gene: .
J gene: TRBJ1-5
clone size: .
CDR3 DNA: TGTGCCAGCAGTGAGGGGGGCCATAGCAATCAGCCCCAGCATTTT
CDR3 protein: CASSEGGHSNQPQHF

V gene: TRBV7-9
D gene: .
J gene: TRBJ2-3
clone size: .
CDR3 DNA: TGTGCCAGCAGCCCTTCGAATCTTGTGCTGGCCGATACGCAGTATTTT
CDR3 protein: CASSPSNLVLADTQYF

V gene: TRBV12-3/TRBV12-4
D gene: .
J gene: TRBJ2-6
clone size: .
CDR3 DNA: TGTGCCAGCACTCTTGCTGGTCCGGTCAGGGGCAACGTCCTGACTTTC
CDR3 protein: CASTLAGPVRGNVLTF

V gene: TRBV2
D gene: TRBD2
J gene: TRBJ2-1
clone size: .
CDR3 DNA: TGTGCCAGCAGCGGGACTAGCGGGAGAGGGGAGCAGTTCTTC
CDR3 protein: CASSGTSGRGEQFF

V gene: TRBV3-1
D gene: .
J gene: TRBJ1-1
clone size: .
CDR3 DNA: TGTGCCAGCAGCCACTCGGGGTCGAACACTGAAGCTTTCTTT
CDR3 protein: CASSHSGSNTEAFF

V gene: TRBV12-3/TRBV12-4
D gene: .
J gene: TRBJ1-2
clone size: many
CDR3 DNA: TGTGCCAGCAGTTTCCAACAGGGACACTATGGCTACACCTTC
CDR3 protein: CASSFQQGHYGYTF

V gene: TRBV19
D gene: .
J gene: TRBJ2-7
clone size: .
CDR3 DNA: TGTGCCACCACCCCCAGTTGGGCAGCCAGCTCCTACGAGCAGTACTTC
CDR3 protein: CATTPSWAASSYEQYF

V gene: TRBV2
D gene: .
J gene: TRBJ2-3
clone size: .
CDR3 DNA: TGTGCCAGCATTGAATGGAGGGGCTCAGATACGCAGTATTTT
CDR3 protein: CASIEWRGSDTQYF

V gene: TRBV4-3
D gene: TRBD1
J gene: TRBJ1-1
clone size: .
CDR3 DNA: TGCGCCAGCAGCCAAGATCGACAGGGTCTGCCTGAAGCTTTCTTT
CDR3 protein: CASSQDRQGLPEAFF

V gene: TRBV10-3
D gene: TRBD1
J gene: TRBJ1-5
clone size: .
CDR3 DNA: TGTGCCACCCGAGACAGGGTTGACAATCAGCCCCAGCATTTT
CDR3 protein: CATRDRVDNQPQHF

V gene: TRBV6-6
D gene: .
J gene: TRBJ2-1
clone size: .
CDR3 DNA: TGTGCCAGCAGTTATGGTCCGGAAACCTACAATGAGCAGTTCTTC
CDR3 protein: CASSYGPETYNEQFF

V gene: TRBV6-5
D gene: TRBD1
J gene: TRBJ1-1
clone size: .
CDR3 DNA: TGTGCCAGCATTGGGACAGGGCTGAACACTGAAGCTTTCTTT
CDR3 protein: CASIGTGLNTEAFF

V gene: TRBV20-1
D gene: .
J gene: TRBJ2-7
clone size: few
CDR3 DNA: TGCAGTGCTAGACGGACCGGCCCCGAGCAGTACTTC
CDR3 protein: CSARRTGPEQYF